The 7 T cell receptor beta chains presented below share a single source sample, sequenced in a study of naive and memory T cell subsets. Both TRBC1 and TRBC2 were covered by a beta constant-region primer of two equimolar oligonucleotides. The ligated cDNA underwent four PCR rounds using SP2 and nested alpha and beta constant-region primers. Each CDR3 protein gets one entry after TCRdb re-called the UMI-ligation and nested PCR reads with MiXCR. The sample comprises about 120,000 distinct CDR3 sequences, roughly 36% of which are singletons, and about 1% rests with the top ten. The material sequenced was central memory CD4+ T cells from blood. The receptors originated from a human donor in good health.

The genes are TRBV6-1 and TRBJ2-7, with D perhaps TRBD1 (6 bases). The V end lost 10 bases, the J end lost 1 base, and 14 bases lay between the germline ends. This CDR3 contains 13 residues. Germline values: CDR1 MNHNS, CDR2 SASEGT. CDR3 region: CATAKTGSYEQYF. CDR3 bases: TGTGCCACTGCGAAAACAGGGTCCTACGAGCAGTACTTC.

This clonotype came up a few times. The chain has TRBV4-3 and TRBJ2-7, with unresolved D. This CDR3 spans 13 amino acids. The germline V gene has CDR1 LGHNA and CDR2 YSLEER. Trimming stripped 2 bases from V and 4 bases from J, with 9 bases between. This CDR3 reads CASSQWHSYEQYF. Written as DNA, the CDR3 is TGCGCCAGCAGCCAATGGCACAGTTACGAGCAGTACTTC.

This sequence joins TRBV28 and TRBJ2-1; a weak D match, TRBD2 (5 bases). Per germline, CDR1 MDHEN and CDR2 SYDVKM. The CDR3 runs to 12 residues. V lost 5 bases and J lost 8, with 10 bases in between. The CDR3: CASSTSGDEQFF. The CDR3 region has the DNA TGTGCCAGCAGTACCTCCGGGGATGAGCAGTTCTTC.

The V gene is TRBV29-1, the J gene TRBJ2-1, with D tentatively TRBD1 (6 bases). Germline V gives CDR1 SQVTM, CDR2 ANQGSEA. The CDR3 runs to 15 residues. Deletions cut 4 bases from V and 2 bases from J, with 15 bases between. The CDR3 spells CSVGGRLGTYNEQFF. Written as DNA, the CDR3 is TGCAGCGTTGGGGGGCGCTTGGGAACCTACAATGAGCAGTTCTTC.

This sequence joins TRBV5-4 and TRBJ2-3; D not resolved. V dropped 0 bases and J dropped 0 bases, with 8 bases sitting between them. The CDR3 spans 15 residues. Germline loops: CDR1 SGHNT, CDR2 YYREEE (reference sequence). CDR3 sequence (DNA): TGTGCCAGCAGCTTGGTCCGAGCTAGCACAGATACGCAGTATTTT. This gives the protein CASSLVRASTDTQYF.

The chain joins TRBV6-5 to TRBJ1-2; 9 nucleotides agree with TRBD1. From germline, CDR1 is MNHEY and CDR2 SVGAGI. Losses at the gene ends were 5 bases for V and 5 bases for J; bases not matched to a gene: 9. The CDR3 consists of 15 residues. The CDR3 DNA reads TGTGCCAGCAGTCGCGGGACAGGGTCTTCTTATGGCTACACCTTC. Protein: CASSRGTGSSYGYTF.

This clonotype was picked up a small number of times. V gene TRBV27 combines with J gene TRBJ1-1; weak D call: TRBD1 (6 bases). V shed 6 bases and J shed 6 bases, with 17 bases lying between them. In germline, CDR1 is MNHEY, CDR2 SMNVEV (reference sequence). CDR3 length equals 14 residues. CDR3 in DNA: TGTGCCAGCAGCGGGTTAGGGGGAGGTGCTGAAGCTTTCTTT. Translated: CASSGLGGGAEAFF.